The 9 T cell receptor beta chains below all came from one sample that was sequenced in a study of CD8+CD57+ T cells in acquired aplastic anemia. Genomic DNA, serving as template, underwent TCR beta VDJ and CDR3 profiling. TCRdb recomputed calls from the reads with MiXCR, one row per CDR3 protein. The sample contains 180,000 or so distinct CDR3 sequences, around half of which appear only once. The sequencing sample was made of sorted CD4+, CD8+, or CD8+CD57+ T cells (not recorded which) from PBMCs. These receptors originate from a human donor in good health.

This clonotype was seen once. The chain combines TRBV19 with TRBJ2-1, with D tentatively TRBD1 (6 bases). The length of the CDR3 is 15 residues. V was pared by 5 bases and J by 7 bases, with 18 bases between. Germline V gene sequence: CDR1 LNHDA, CDR2 SQIVND (reference sequence). The CDR3 spells CASSSPGAFQNEQFF. CDR3 nucleotide sequence: TGTGCCAGTAGTTCCCCAGGGGCCTTCCAGAATGAGCAGTTCTTC.

This clonotype came up a few times. The gene calls are TRBV24-1 and TRBJ1-3, with 9 bases identical to TRBD1. Germline CDR1 is KGHDR and CDR2 is SFDVKD. Losses at the gene ends were 4 bases for V and 5 bases for J; bases not matched to a gene: 5. This CDR3 region has 15 residues. DNA of the CDR3: TGTGCCACCAGTGACGGGACAGGGTCTCGAAACACCATATATTTT. Residues: CATSDGTGSRNTIYF.

This clonotype was seen at least ten times. This CDR3 reads CATSRRQGVNTEAFF. The CDR3 nucleotides read TGTGCCACCAGCAGGCGACAGGGAGTAAACACTGAAGCTTTCTTT. This chain connects TRBV15 to TRBJ1-1, with 7 bases lining up with TRBD1. Germline lookup yields CDR1 LNHNV and CDR2 YYDKDF (reference sequence). This CDR3 has 15 amino acids. V was pared by 3 bases and J by 2 bases, with 6 bases of the junction left unmatched.

This clonotype occurred many times. The rearrangement links TRBV19 to TRBJ2-1, with a tentative D call TRBD1 (5 bases). CDR3 length: 18 residues. Germline CDR1 is LNHDA and CDR2 is SQIVND (reference sequence). The germline V and J ends were trimmed by 0 bases and 0 bases, with 15 bases remaining between them. CDR3 in DNA: TGTGCCAGTAGTATAGATCTTAGGGGAACCCGCTCCTACAATGAGCAGTTCTTC. Protein: CASSIDLRGTRSYNEQFF.

The chain employs TRBV11-2 and TRBJ2-1; D possibly uses TRBD1 or TRBD2 (6 bases each). Germline V gene data show CDR1 as SGHAT and CDR2 as FQNNGV. The CDR3 runs 15 residues. The V gene lost 8 bases and the J gene lost 2 bases, with 16 bases spanning the gap. The CDR3 sequence is CASGPLRGAYNEQFF. CDR3 sequence (DNA): TGTGCCAGCGGACCATTAAGGGGGGCCTACAATGAGCAGTTCTTC.

This clonotype came up many times. The genes are TRBV5-1 and TRBJ1-1; D call uncertain. The germline V gene encodes CDR1 SGHRS and CDR2 YFSETQ. Trimming removed 3 bases from V and 3 bases from J, with 15 bases in between. The CDR3 extends over 15 amino acids. This CDR3 is CASSWGIGLDTEAFF. The CDR3 nucleotides are TGCGCCAGCAGCTGGGGAATTGGATTGGACACTGAAGCTTTCTTT. The complete variable domain, with remaining parts taken from reference TRBV5-1 and TRBJ1-1, reads KAGVTQTPRYLIKTRGQQVTLSCSPISGHRSVSWYQQTPGQGLQFLFEYFSETQRNKGNFPGRFSGRQFSNSRSEMNVSTLELGDSALYLCASSWGIGLDTEAFFGQGTRLTVV.

The V gene is TRBV10-3, the J gene TRBJ2-7; D uncertain. The V gene lost 3 bases and the J gene lost 3 bases, with 3 bases spanning the gap. Germline V CDR1 and CDR2: ENHRY, SYGVKD. This CDR3 has 11 amino acids. CDR3 in DNA: TGTGCCATCAGTGAAGACTACGAGCAGTACTTC. Translation gives CAISEDYEQYF.

This clonotype came up a few times. V gene TRBV4-3 combines with J gene TRBJ1-1; weak D call: TRBD1 (6 bases). V dropped 0 bases and J dropped 8 bases, with 10 bases sitting between them. Germline-derived CDR1 and CDR2 are LGHNA and YSLEER. The CDR3 sequence is 13 residues long. This CDR3 is CASSQDRGMEAFF. CDR3 DNA: TGCGCCAGCAGCCAAGACAGGGGTATGGAAGCTTTCTTT.

This clonotype was recorded at least ten times. The rearrangement uses TRBV6-1 and TRBJ2-1; no definite D call. Per germline, CDR1 MNHNS and CDR2 SASEGT. The CDR3 consists of 17 residues. V lost 0 bases and J lost 4, with 16 bases in between. The CDR3 bases are TGTGCCAGCAGTGAAGCAGATTGGCAGGAATCATACAATGAGCAGTTCTTC. It codes for CASSEADWQESYNEQFF.